A selection of T cell receptor beta chains follows, all from one sample in a study of cytomegalovirus exposure and HLA in healthy donors. The repertoire was sequenced with immunoSEQ multiplex PCR; TCRdb's copy has only in-frame clones and lacks some. The sample records approximately 200,000 clones, roughly 82% being singletons. Sequencing was carried out using PBMCs. These receptors were taken from a man aged 18 to 29 in good health and CMV-seropositive. Each CDR3 is given with its conserved first and last residue. The D gene is left open where the match is weak. The size entry is marked missing in some rows and otherwise reads once, few, many or a size class.

CDR3 DNA	CDR3 protein	J gene	D gene	clone size	V gene
TGTGCCAGCAGTTACTCGAGGGGGTCCGGGGAGACCCAGTACTTC	CASSYSRGSGETQYF	TRBJ2-5	NA	NA	TRBV6-5
TGTGCCTGGAGTACGGCCGCGGGGCACTCCTACGAGCAGTACTTC	CAWSTAAGHSYEQYF	TRBJ2-7	NA	NA	TRBV30
TGCGCCAGCAGCCCTCCCTGGAGCGGGAGTAGGGGGACCGGGGAGCTGTTTTTT	CASSPPWSGSRGTGELFF	TRBJ2-2	TRBD2	NA	TRBV4-1
TGTGCCAGCAGCCGGGTCAGTCCGCAAGAGACCCAGTACTTC	CASSRVSPQETQYF	TRBJ2-5	NA	NA	TRBV11-2
TGTGCCAGCAGTGAGATGCGGGGGGACTCCTACAATGAGCAGTTCTTC	CASSEMRGDSYNEQFF	TRBJ2-1	TRBD2	NA	TRBV2
TGTGCCAGCAGTTGGGGCCGAAAGGAAAAACTGTTTTTT	CASSWGRKEKLFF	TRBJ1-4	NA	NA	TRBV28
TGTGCCAGCTCACCGTACGGGGAGAGCAATCAGCCCCAGCATTTT	CASSPYGESNQPQHF	TRBJ1-5	NA	NA	TRBV18
TGTGCCAGCAGTTCGACTAGCGGGAGCACCCACGAGCAGTACTTC	CASSSTSGSTHEQYF	TRBJ2-7	TRBD2	NA	TRBV28
TGTGCCAGCAGCCGCTCGCCGGGGGGCACAGATACGCAGTATTTT	CASSRSPGGTDTQYF	TRBJ2-3	NA	NA	TRBV9
TGTGCAGTGGGGGGGCAGGGACACACTGAAGCTTTCTTT	CAVGGQGHTEAFF	TRBJ1-1	NA	NA	TRBV30
TGTGCCAGCAAAGGCGGGGGAGACTACAATGAGCAGTTCTTC	CASKGGGDYNEQFF	TRBJ2-1	TRBD2	NA	TRBV27
TGTGCCAGCAGTGAGGGTTGGACAGCTCCCTACGAGCAGTACTTC	CASSEGWTAPYEQYF	TRBJ2-7	NA	NA	TRBV2
TGTGCCAGCAGTTTTGGTCGGAGCAATCAGCCCCAGCATTTT	CASSFGRSNQPQHF	TRBJ1-5	NA	few	TRBV27
TGTGCCAGCAGCCGGGAGGGACAGGGAAGCTCCTACGAGCAGTACTTC	CASSREGQGSSYEQYF	TRBJ2-7	NA	NA	TRBV5-8
TGTGCCAGCAGCTCCCCCGGGACAGGGGAGTCGGAGCAGTACTTC	CASSSPGTGESEQYF	TRBJ2-7	TRBD1	NA	TRBV28
TGTGCCAGCAGCTTAGATACGGGGAGTAACACTGAAGCTTTCTTT	CASSLDTGSNTEAFF	TRBJ1-1	NA	NA	TRBV7-9
TGTGCCAGCAGTGGTTGGGGCGGAGAGACCCAGTACTTC	CASSGWGGETQYF	TRBJ2-5	NA	NA	TRBV6-1
TGTGCCAGCAGAGCTTTGAACAGGGGAGGCTATGGCTACACCTTC	CASRALNRGGYGYTF	TRBJ1-2	TRBD1	NA	TRBV5-6
TGTGCCAGTGGACTAGCGGGAGAGGCGGAGACCCAGTACTTC	CASGLAGEAETQYF	TRBJ2-5	TRBD2	NA	TRBV2
TGCGCCAGCAGCCAGGAAAGGACTAGAATCTACGAGCAGTACTTC	CASSQERTRIYEQYF	TRBJ2-7	TRBD2	few	TRBV4-3
TGTGCCAGCAGCTTAGATCGGGTTGACACCGGGGAGCTGTTTTTT	CASSLDRVDTGELFF	TRBJ2-2	NA	NA	TRBV7-2
TGTGCCAGCAGCTTAGATCCGGGGTTGGACGAGCAGTACTTC	CASSLDPGLDEQYF	TRBJ2-7	NA	NA	TRBV7-9